These 32 T cell receptor beta chains were all obtained from the same sample, sequenced in a study of T cell responses to AZD1222 COVID-19 vaccine. Clones were sequenced by immunoSEQ multiplex PCR, and TCRdb holds only the in-frame ones, with some missing. The repertoire includes about 120,000 clones, more than 85% of them detected once, and more than 2.5% sits in the top ten. The specimen comprised peripheral blood, sampled on day 0 of AZD1222 vaccination. Receptor source: an adult in good health.

The V gene is TRBV27, the J gene TRBJ2-2; 7 bases match TRBD1. The CDR3 is 15 amino acids. After removal of 6 bases from V and 7 bases from J, the junction contained 11 bases not matched to a gene. Germline V gene data show CDR1 as MNHEY and CDR2 as SMNVEV (reference sequence). CDR3 sequence: CASRPMGQGVGELFF. DNA for the CDR3: TGTGCCAGCAGGCCCATGGGCCAGGGGGTCGGGGAGCTGTTTTTT.

The gene calls are TRBV19 and TRBJ2-1; the match to TRBD1 covers 9 bases. V was pared by 1 base and J by 1 base, with 8 bases of the junction left unmatched. This CDR3 contains 18 residues. Germline CDR1 LNHDA, CDR2 SQIVND (reference sequence). The CDR3 DNA reads TGTGCCAGTAGTATAGGTCCCTGGACAGGGGCTTCCTACAATGAGCAGTTCTTC. Translation: CASSIGPWTGASYNEQFF.

The CDR3 DNA reads TGTGCCAGCAGTGATCGGACAGGGTTGGATGAGCAGTTCTTC. Translated: CASSDRTGLDEQFF. The genes are TRBV2 and TRBJ2-1, with 8 positions matching TRBD1. The CDR3 runs 14 residues. The V and J ends lost 3 bases and 8 bases, in that order; junction bases with no gene match: 6. Germline CDR1 is SNHLY and CDR2 is FYNNEI.

V and J are TRBV24-1 and TRBJ1-2; TRBD1 might be the D (5 bases). V gave up 3 bases and J gave up 1 base, with 11 bases separating them. The CDR3 length is 15 residues. Germline CDR1 reads KGHDR; CDR2 reads SFDVKD. Here the CDR3 reads CATSDAGQNNYGYTF. Written as DNA, the CDR3 is TGTGCCACCAGTGATGCCGGACAAAATAACTATGGCTACACCTTC.

The chain links TRBV18 to TRBJ2-1; unclear D gene. This CDR3 spans 12 amino acids. Trimming cost V 6 bases and J 8 bases, with 11 bases left between them. Germline CDR1 and CDR2: KGHSH and LQKENI. CDR3 loop: CASSSVVDEQFF. As DNA, the CDR3 is TGTGCCAGCTCGTCGGTAGTGGATGAGCAGTTCTTC.

The chain joins TRBV27 to TRBJ2-2; D not resolved. The CDR3 covers 12 residues. From germline, CDR1 is MNHEY and CDR2 SMNVEV (reference sequence). V was cut by 1 base and J by 6 bases, with 3 bases left in between. DNA of the CDR3: TGTGCCAGCAGTTTATGGCCCGGGGAGCTGTTTTTT. Residues: CASSLWPGELFF.

The chain combines TRBV30 with TRBJ2-2; the D is unclear. Germline CDR1 is GTSNPN and CDR2 is SVGIG (reference sequence). This CDR3 is 15 amino acids long. V was clipped by 3 bases and J by 4 bases, with 15 bases between them. For the CDR3, the DNA is TGTGCCTGGAGCCCCTACAGAACTTCCACCGGGGAGCTGTTTTTT. It encodes CAWSPYRTSTGELFF. The entire variable domain, with the rest obtained from reference TRBV30 and TRBJ2-2, is as follows: SQTIHQWPATLVQPVGSPLSLECTVEGTSNPNLYWYRQAAGRGLQLLFYSVGIGQISSEVPQNLSASRPQDRQFILSSKKLLLSDSGFYLCAWSPYRTSTGELFFGEGSRLTVL.

The CDR3: CASSLPSWEAGGQETQYF. CDR3 DNA: TGTGCCAGCAGTTTACCCTCCTGGGAGGCGGGAGGACAAGAGACCCAGTACTTC. This sequence joins TRBV28 and TRBJ2-5; 8 nucleotides align to TRBD2. The germline CDR1 and CDR2 sequences are MDHEN and SYDVKM. With 2 bases clipped from V and 2 bases from J, the junction kept 13 bases outside the gene matches. This CDR3 comprises 18 residues.

The rearrangement joins TRBV18 to TRBJ2-7; D might be TRBD1 (5 bases). The germline V gene has CDR1 KGHSH and CDR2 LQKENI. This CDR3 is 13 amino acids long. The V end lost 6 bases, the J end lost 2 bases, and 11 bases lay between the germline ends. The CDR3 DNA sequence: TGTGCCAGCTCCCCCGACAGAACCTACGAGCAGTACTTC. Encoded protein: CASSPDRTYEQYF.

This sequence joins TRBV15 and TRBJ2-1; 15 bases agree with TRBD2. Germline V gene data show CDR1 as LNHNV and CDR2 as YYDKDF (reference sequence). This CDR3 spans 16 amino acids. V gave up 3 bases and J gave up 7 bases; unmatched junction bases: 4. The CDR3 sequence: CATSRGGLAGGNEQFF. The CDR3 DNA reads as TGTGCCACCAGCAGGGGAGGACTAGCGGGAGGGAATGAGCAGTTCTTC.

V is TRBV6-5 and J is TRBJ1-5; weak D call: TRBD1 (6 bases). The germline CDR1 and CDR2 sequences are MNHEY and SVGAGI. CDR3 length: 15 residues. Trimming stripped 6 bases from V and 5 bases from J, with 17 bases between. The CDR3 protein is CASSVAGVKDQPQHF. The CDR3 bases are TGTGCCAGCAGCGTAGCAGGGGTGAAGGATCAGCCCCAGCATTTT.

The V and J genes are TRBV2 and TRBJ1-3; D is ambiguous. The V gene's germline CDR1 is SNHLY and CDR2 FYNNEI. Trimming removed 4 bases from V and 0 bases from J, with 4 bases in between. The CDR3 spans 13 residues. The CDR3 is CASSVDSGNTIYF. CDR3 DNA sequence: TGTGCCAGCAGTGTAGACTCTGGAAACACCATATATTTT.

CDR3 in DNA: TGTGCCAGCAGTGATCGGGACAGCATTAATCAGCCCCAGCATTTT. It codes for CASSDRDSINQPQHF. The V call is TRBV6-1, the J call TRBJ1-5, with 7 bases identical to TRBD1. Germline CDR1 is MNHNS and CDR2 is SASEGT. The CDR3 consists of 15 residues. The V and J ends lost 3 bases and 4 bases, in that order; junction bases with no gene match: 6.

The chain joins TRBV21-1 to TRBJ2-3; whether TRBD2, the table's D call, matches the DNA was not checked. TRBV21-1 is an annotated pseudogene. The CDR3 sequence is 14 residues long. The CDR3 reads CASKTSYGTDTQYF. Here the CDR3 DNA reads TGTGCCAGCAAAACTAGCTATGGGACAGATACGCAGTATTTT.

The chain joins TRBV28 to TRBJ1-2; 8 bases fit TRBD1. Germline lookup yields CDR1 MDHEN and CDR2 SYDVKM. CDR3 length: 18 residues. The ends lost 3 bases at V and 6 bases at J; junction bases unmatched: 18. The CDR3 protein is CASSFLTGVWMPLDGYTF. CDR3 nucleotides: TGTGCCAGCAGTTTCCTGACAGGGGTCTGGATGCCCCTTGATGGCTACACCTTC.

The CDR3 DNA is TGTGCCAGCAGCTTAGGACTGGGAAACACCATATATTTT. Translation gives CASSLGLGNTIYF. This chain joins TRBV13 and TRBJ1-3; D uncertain. V dropped 0 bases and J dropped 4 bases, with 4 bases sitting between them. The CDR3 runs 13 residues. Germline assignment: CDR1 PRHDT and CDR2 FYEKMQ (reference sequence).

The chain is built from TRBV11-3 and TRBJ2-2; D is unresolved. Trimming stripped 5 bases from V and 1 base from J, with 2 bases between. This CDR3 comprises 12 residues. Per the germline V gene, CDR1 is SGHNT and CDR2 is YENEEA. The CDR3 nucleotides read TGTGCCAGCAGCCAGAACACCGGGGAGCTGTTTTTT. This sequence encodes CASSQNTGELFF.

The rearrangement joins TRBV5-1 to TRBJ1-5, with D perhaps matching TRBD1 (6 bases). This CDR3 contains 15 residues. Looked up from germline, CDR1 is SGHRS and CDR2 is YFSETQ. Trimming removed 1 base from V and 0 bases from J, with 8 bases in between. The CDR3 nucleotides read TGCGCCAGCAGCTTGACAGGGAATAGCAATCAGCCCCAGCATTTT. It yields the protein CASSLTGNSNQPQHF.

The CDR3 sequence is CASSFGQGLQPQHF. CDR3 coding DNA: TGTGCCAGCAGCTTCGGACAGGGTCTACAGCCCCAGCATTTT. The chain is built from TRBV5-5 and TRBJ1-5; 8 bases are a match to TRBD1. V lost 2 bases, J lost 7 bases, and 5 bases stayed unmatched. Germline values: CDR1 SGHKS, CDR2 YYEKEE (reference sequence). CDR3 length equals 14 residues.

V gene TRBV27 combines with J gene TRBJ1-6, with 9 bases identical to TRBD1. With 6 bases clipped from V and 11 bases from J, the junction kept 5 bases outside the gene matches. CDR3 length: 13 residues. CDR1 and CDR2 from the germline V gene are MNHEY and SMNVEV (reference sequence). The CDR3 sequence is CASRTGGITPLHF. CDR3 bases: TGTGCCAGCAGAACAGGGGGCATTACACCCCTCCACTTT.

The CDR3 spells CASRPRRGGEQYF. Here the CDR3 DNA reads TGTGCCAGCCGCCCCAGACGGGGGGGCGAGCAGTACTTC. This chain links TRBV6-5 with TRBJ2-7; 8 bases match TRBD2. Germline lookup yields CDR1 MNHEY and CDR2 SVGAGI. V shed 8 bases and J 6 bases; nucleotides not matched to a gene: 9. The CDR3 has 13 amino acids.

The chain has TRBV6-4 and TRBJ1-1; 7 bases are a match to TRBD1. Germline lookup yields CDR1 MRHNA and CDR2 SNTAGT. This CDR3 region has 14 residues. With V trimmed by 3 bases and J by 0 bases, 1 base remained unmatched. DNA for the CDR3: TGTGCCAGCAGTGAAAGGGGGCTGAACACTGAAGCTTTCTTT. It encodes CASSERGLNTEAFF.

This sequence joins TRBV7-7 and TRBJ1-2; weak D call: TRBD1 (5 bases). CDR3 length: 17 amino acids. V lost 6 bases and J 5 bases, leaving 25 bases between the germline ends. Germline V lookup: CDR1 SSHAT, CDR2 FNYEAQ (reference sequence). The CDR3 bases are TGTGCCAGCAGTCCAGAGACTGAGTGGGGGGAGGATTATGGCTACACCTTC. As protein: CASSPETEWGEDYGYTF.

The chain uses TRBV12-3 or TRBV12-4 and TRBJ2-7; perhaps D is TRBD1 or TRBD2 (5 bases each). Trimming took 0 bases from V and 7 from J, leaving 10 bases between them. There are 13 residues in the CDR3. CDR3 sequence (DNA): TGTGCCAGCAGTTTAGCGCTGGGGGAAGAGCAGTACTTC. Translation gives CASSLALGEEQYF.

This clone was seen only once. The V and J genes are TRBV5-6 and TRBJ1-1; D unclear. There are 11 residues in the CDR3. V shed 4 bases and J shed 3 bases, with 4 bases lying between them. Germline assignment: CDR1 SGHDT and CDR2 YYEEEE. The CDR3 protein is CASSRYTEAFF. Written as DNA, the CDR3 is TGTGCCAGCAGCAGGTACACTGAAGCTTTCTTT.

The V call is TRBV5-1, the J call TRBJ1-2; D possibly corresponds to TRBD1 (6 bases). Germline lookup yields CDR1 SGHRS and CDR2 YFSETQ. The CDR3 spans 13 residues. With 7 bases removed from V and 0 bases from J, the gap between germline ends came to 10 bases. CDR3 sequence: CASSDSSNYGYTF. The CDR3 DNA is TGCGCCAGCTCGGACAGCTCTAACTATGGCTACACCTTC.

The chain recombines TRBV7-9 with TRBJ1-2; no clear D gene. The CDR3 totals 13 residues. Germline V gene lookup returns CDR1 SEHNR and CDR2 FQNEAQ (reference sequence). Trimming shortened V by 5 bases and J by 1 base, and 8 bases separated the two germline ends. The CDR3 DNA is TGTGCCAGCAGCCGAGTAGATAACTATGGCTACACCTTC. This gives the protein CASSRVDNYGYTF.

The V call is TRBV19, the J call TRBJ2-3; 12 bases align to TRBD2. Trimming cost V 7 bases and J 2 bases; bases outside gene matches: 10. The CDR3 loop spans 17 amino acids. Germline V gives CDR1 LNHDA, CDR2 SQIVND (reference sequence). The CDR3 DNA is TGTGCCAGTACTTCCCCTAGCGGGGGGGGGATCACAGATACGCAGTATTTT. This sequence encodes CASTSPSGGGITDTQYF.

This chain joins TRBV5-4 and TRBJ2-5; 10 nucleotides agree with TRBD2. Unmatched junction bases numbered 3, after V lost 0 bases and J lost 1 base. The CDR3 loop spans 16 amino acids. Germline CDR1 SGHNT, CDR2 YYREEE (reference sequence). This CDR3 reads CASSLELAGLQETQYF. CDR3 coding DNA: TGTGCCAGCAGCTTGGAACTAGCGGGACTCCAAGAGACCCAGTACTTC.

The genes are TRBV19 and TRBJ1-1, with D unresolved. The CDR3 length is 11 residues. Germline CDR1 and CDR2: LNHDA and SQIVND (reference sequence). Trimming cost V 8 bases and J 7 bases, with 11 bases left between them. CDR3 sequence reads: CASPSRCEAFF. DNA for the CDR3: TGTGCCAGTCCCTCACGGTGTGAAGCTTTCTTT.

The rearrangement joins TRBV27 to TRBJ1-1; D is undetermined. The germline V gene encodes CDR1 MNHEY and CDR2 SMNVEV (reference sequence). V was trimmed by 2 bases and J by 1 base, leaving 5 bases between them. The CDR3 length is 13 residues. CDR3 amino acids: CASSLGQNTEAFF. The CDR3 DNA is TGTGCCAGCAGTTTAGGCCAGAACACTGAAGCTTTCTTT.

The chain couples TRBV10-2 to TRBJ2-7, with 7 bases identical to TRBD2. CDR3 size: 17 residues. Trimming at V came to 0 bases and at J to 5 bases, leaving 13 bases not matched to a gene. Per the germline V gene, CDR1 is WSHSY and CDR2 is SAAADI. CDR3 loop: CASSESTLREGHNEQYF. CDR3 sequence (DNA): TGCGCCAGCAGTGAGTCGACATTGAGGGAGGGCCACAACGAGCAGTACTTC.